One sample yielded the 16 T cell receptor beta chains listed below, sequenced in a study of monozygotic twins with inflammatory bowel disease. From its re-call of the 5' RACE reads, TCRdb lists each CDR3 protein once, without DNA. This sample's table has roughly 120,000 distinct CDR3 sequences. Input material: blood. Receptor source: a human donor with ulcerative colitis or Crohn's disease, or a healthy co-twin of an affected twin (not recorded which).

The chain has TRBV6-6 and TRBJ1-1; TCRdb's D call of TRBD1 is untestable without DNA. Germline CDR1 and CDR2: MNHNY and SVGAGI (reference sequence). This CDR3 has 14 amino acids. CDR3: CASSYVDRDTEAFF.

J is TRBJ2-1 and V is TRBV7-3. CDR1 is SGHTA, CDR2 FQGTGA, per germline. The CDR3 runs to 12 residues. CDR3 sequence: CASSPTGNEQFF. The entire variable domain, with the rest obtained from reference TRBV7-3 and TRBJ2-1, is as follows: GAGVSQTPSNKVTEKGKYVELRCDPISGHTALYWYRQSLGQGPEFLIYFQGTGAADDSGLPNDRFFAVRPEGSVSTLKIQRTERGDSAVYLCASSPTGNEQFFGPGTRLTVL.

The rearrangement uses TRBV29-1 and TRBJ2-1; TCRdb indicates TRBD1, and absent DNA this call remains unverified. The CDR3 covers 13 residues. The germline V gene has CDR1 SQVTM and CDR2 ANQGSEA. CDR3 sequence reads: CSVEGGSHNEQFF.

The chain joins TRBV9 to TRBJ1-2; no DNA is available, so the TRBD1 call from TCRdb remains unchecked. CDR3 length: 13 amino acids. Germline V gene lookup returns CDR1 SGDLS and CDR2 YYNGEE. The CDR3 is CASSPGTNYGYTF.

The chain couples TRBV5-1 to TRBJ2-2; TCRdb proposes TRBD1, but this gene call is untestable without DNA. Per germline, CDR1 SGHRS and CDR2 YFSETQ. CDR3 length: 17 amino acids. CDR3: CASSLWTDIYNPGELFF.

CDR3 protein: CASSYPGANQETQYF. This chain connects TRBV25-1 to TRBJ2-5; lacking DNA, the TRBD1 call made by TCRdb goes unchecked. The germline V gene encodes CDR1 MGHDK and CDR2 SYGVNS. There are 15 residues in the CDR3.

CDR3: CASSDSKQGTDTQYF. The gene calls are TRBV6-4 and TRBJ2-3; the TCRdb call, TRBD1, lacks DNA for checking. CDR3 length: 15 residues. Germline V gives CDR1 MRHNA, CDR2 SNTAGT.

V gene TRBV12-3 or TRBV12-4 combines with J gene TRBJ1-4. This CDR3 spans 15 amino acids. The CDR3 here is CASSSAAHLGEKLFF.

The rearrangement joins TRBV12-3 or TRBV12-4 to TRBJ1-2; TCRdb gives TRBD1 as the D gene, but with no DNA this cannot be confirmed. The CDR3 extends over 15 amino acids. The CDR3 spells CASSPRTGGLYGYTF.

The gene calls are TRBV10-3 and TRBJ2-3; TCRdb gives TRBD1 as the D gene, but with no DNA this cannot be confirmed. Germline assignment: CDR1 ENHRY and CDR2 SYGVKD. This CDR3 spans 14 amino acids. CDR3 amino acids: CAIRDRGQADTQYF.

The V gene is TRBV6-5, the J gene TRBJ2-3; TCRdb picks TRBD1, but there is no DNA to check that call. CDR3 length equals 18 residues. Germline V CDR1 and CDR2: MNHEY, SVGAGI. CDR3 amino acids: CASSYDTPGQGSTDTQYF.

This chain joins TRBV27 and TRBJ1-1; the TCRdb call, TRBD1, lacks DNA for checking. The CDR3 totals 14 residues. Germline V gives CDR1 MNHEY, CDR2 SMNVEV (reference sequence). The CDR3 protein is CASSGAGGDDEAFF.

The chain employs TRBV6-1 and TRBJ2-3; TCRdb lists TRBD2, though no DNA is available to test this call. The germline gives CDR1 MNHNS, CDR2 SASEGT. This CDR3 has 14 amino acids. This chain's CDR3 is CASSGEGPRDTQYF.

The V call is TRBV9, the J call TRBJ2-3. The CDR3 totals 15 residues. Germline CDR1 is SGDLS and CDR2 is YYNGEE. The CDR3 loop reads CASSIVTSDTDTQYF. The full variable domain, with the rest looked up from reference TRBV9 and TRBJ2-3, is DSGVTQTPKHLITATGQRVTLRCSPRSGDLSVYWYQQSLDQGLQFLIQYYNGEERAKGNILERFSAQQFPDLHSELNLSSLELGDSALYFCASSIVTSDTDTQYFGPGTRLTVL.

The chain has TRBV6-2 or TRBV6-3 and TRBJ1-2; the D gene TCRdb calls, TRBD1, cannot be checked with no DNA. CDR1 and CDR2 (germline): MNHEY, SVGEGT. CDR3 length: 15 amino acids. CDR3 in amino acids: CASSYADRGIYGYTF.

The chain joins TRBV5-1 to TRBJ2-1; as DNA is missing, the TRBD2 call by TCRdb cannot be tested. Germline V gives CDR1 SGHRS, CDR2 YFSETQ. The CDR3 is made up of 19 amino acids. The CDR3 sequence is CASSFGLAGGFYPYNEQFF. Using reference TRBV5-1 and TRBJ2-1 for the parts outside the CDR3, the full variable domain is KAGVTQTPRYLIKTRGQQVTLSCSPISGHRSVSWYQQTPGQGLQFLFEYFSETQRNKGNFPGRFSGRQFSNSRSEMNVSTLELGDSALYLCASSFGLAGGFYPYNEQFFGPGTRLTVL.